Presented here are 32 T cell receptor beta chains from one specimen sequenced in a study of T-cell reconstitution after alpha-beta-depleted transplantation in children (TCRdb year 2016). Libraries came from PCR. The data were produced on an Illumina HiSeq 2500. To normalize quantification of the TCRbeta repertoire, the TCR libraries were built with molecular barcoding that relied on unique molecular identifiers. In TCRdb, the public reads were trimmed at Q25 with fastp and aligned with MiXCR, with productive beta chains retained. Rows merge per CDR3 protein into single entries with the most common DNA and genes. Counted in this sample were around 490,000 distinct CDR3 sequences; about an eighth of them appeared once. The ten largest account for 14% of the sample. What the treatment or condition label conveys for this sample: allogeneic hematopoietic cell transplantation with graft depleted of TCRalphabeta T cells and CD19 B cells.

This sample comprised PBMCs, mostly from graft donor cells, obtained 180 days after TCRalphabeta/CD19-depleted stem cell transplant. The receptors shown here come from a female patient aged 2-9 years who had a stem cell transplant for aplastic anemia, so the T cells may come from the graft donor.

A word on this clonotype: The CDR3 ends on some other residue instead of the conserved phenylalanine or tryptophan, so this is likely a read error. The genes are TRBV18 and TRBJ2-4; D uncertain. Germline V gives CDR1 KGHSH, CDR2 LQKENI. The CDR3 length is 14 residues. Trimming removed 3 bases at V and 4 bases at J, with 10 bases between. CDR3 nucleotide sequence: TGTGCCAGCTCACCCCGGATCTCTAAAAACATTCAGTACTTG. It is translated as CASSPRISKNIQYL.

This clonotype showed up many times. The J gene is TRBJ2-7, the V gene TRBV28; 9 positions match TRBD2. The V segment lost 5 bases and the J segment 0 bases; nucleotides outside the gene matches: 8. The CDR3 is 16 residues long. The germline CDR1 and CDR2 sequences are MDHEN and SYDVKM. The CDR3 DNA sequence: TGTGCCAGCAGTCCCCATAGCGGGAGACCCTCCTACGAGCAGTACTTC. As protein: CASSPHSGRPSYEQYF. The whole variable domain, filled in from reference TRBV28 and TRBJ2-7, reads DVKVTQSSRYLVKRTGEKVFLECVQDMDHENMFWYRQDPGLGLRLIYFSYDVKMKEKGDIPEGYSVSREKKERFSLILESASTNQTSMYLCASSPHSGRPSYEQYFGPGTRLTVT.

The CDR3 DNA follows: TGTGCCAGCAGCACGCCTCTGGGAGGACAGGGTAGTTACGAGCAGTACTTC. Translation: CASSTPLGGQGSYEQYF. The V gene is TRBV7-9, the J gene TRBJ2-7; TRBD1 matches at 8 bases. V was pared by 5 bases and J by 4 bases, with 16 bases of the junction left unmatched. The CDR3 loop spans 17 amino acids. Germline CDR1 reads SEHNR; CDR2 reads FQNEAQ (reference sequence).

The rearrangement joins TRBV12-3 or TRBV12-4 to TRBJ2-7; weak D call: TRBD1 (6 bases). Trimming cost V 6 bases and J 6 bases, with 15 bases left between them. This CDR3 has 13 residues. The CDR3: CASSQRGSSEQYV. DNA of the CDR3: TGTGCCAGCAGCCAAAGGGGGTCGAGCGAGCAGTACGTC.

This rearrangement joins TRBV20-1 to TRBJ2-1, with 9 bases identical to TRBD2. V lost 2 bases to trimming and J lost 3 bases; unmatched junction nucleotides: 2. In germline, CDR1 is DFQATT, CDR2 SNEGSKA (reference sequence). The CDR3 spans 14 residues. This CDR3 reads CSARLAGIYNEQFF. The CDR3 DNA reads TGCAGTGCTAGACTAGCGGGAATCTACAATGAGCAGTTCTTC.

The chain has TRBV29-1 and TRBJ2-1; 15 bases are a match to TRBD2. The CDR3 totals 20 residues. The V and J ends lost 0 bases and 0 bases, in that order; junction bases with no gene match: 9. Germline V gene lookup returns CDR1 SQVTM and CDR2 ANQGSEA. CDR3 sequence: CSVEDLGLAGGRFSYNEQFF. DNA of the CDR3: TGCAGCGTTGAAGATCTCGGACTAGCGGGAGGGCGTTTCTCCTACAATGAGCAGTTCTTC.

V and J are TRBV9 and TRBJ1-1; D might be TRBD1 (6 bases). Trimming stripped 4 bases from V and 1 base from J, with 14 bases between. The CDR3 runs 15 residues. Germline V gives CDR1 SGDLS, CDR2 YYNGEE. In DNA, the CDR3 is TGTGCCAGCAGCCCAGAGCCGGGGGCGAACACTGAAGCTTTCTTT. Translation gives CASSPEPGANTEAFF.

V usage is TRBV5-1 and J usage is TRBJ2-5; no clear D gene. The CDR3 contains 14 residues. In germline, CDR1 is SGHRS, CDR2 YFSETQ. Trimming removed 3 bases from V and 3 bases from J, with 12 bases in between. The CDR3 region has the DNA TGCGCCAGCAGCTCGGTAGACTGGGAAGAGACCCAGTACTTC. Translated, it gives CASSSVDWEETQYF.

The gene calls are TRBV15 and TRBJ2-7; 11 nucleotides agree with TRBD2. From germline, CDR1 is LNHNV and CDR2 YYDKDF (reference sequence). With V trimmed by 5 bases and J by 2 bases, 8 bases remained unmatched. The CDR3 sequence is 16 residues long. The CDR3 region is CATSVKGLAEPYEQYV. The CDR3 DNA is TGTGCCACCAGCGTAAAGGGACTAGCGGAACCCTACGAGCAGTACGTC.

The rearrangement joins TRBV27 to TRBJ2-1; TRBD2 might be the D (5 bases). The ends were cut back, 6 bases at V and 10 bases at J, with 13 bases in the middle. Germline V gene lookup returns CDR1 MNHEY and CDR2 SMNVEV (reference sequence). The CDR3 length is 12 residues. The CDR3 is CASSRLPGEQFF. CDR3 nucleotides: TGTGCCAGCAGCCGACTACCGGGCGAGCAGTTCTTC.

The chain links TRBV6-1 to TRBJ2-3; 7 nucleotides align to TRBD1. The J segment lost 4 bases and the V segment lost 7 bases, leaving 8 bases of the junction unmatched. The CDR3 length is 14 residues. Per germline, CDR1 MNHNS and CDR2 SASEGT. CDR3 sequence (DNA): TGTGCCAGCACCGGCAGGGGGAGAGCAGATACGCAGTATTTT. This encodes CASTGRGRADTQYF.

This rearrangement joins TRBV4-3 to TRBJ2-5; 9 bases are shared with TRBD1. V trimming: 3 bases; J trimming: 2 bases; junction bases outside the gene matches: 10. CDR1 LGHNA and CDR2 YSLEER come from the germline V gene. This CDR3 is built from 17 residues. This CDR3 is CASSQAQGTGIQETQYF. In nucleotides, the CDR3 is TGCGCCAGCAGCCAGGCTCAAGGGACAGGGATTCAAGAGACCCAGTACTTC.

The chain recombines TRBV29-1 with TRBJ2-3; TRBD2 aligns across 9 bases. CDR1 and CDR2 (germline): SQVTM, ANQGSEA. The CDR3 is made up of 16 amino acids. V was pared by 1 base and J by 6 bases, with 11 bases of the junction left unmatched. The chain's CDR3 is CSVEGASGIQVDTQYF. CDR3 sequence (DNA): TGCAGCGTTGAAGGGGCTAGCGGGATACAAGTGGATACGCAGTATTTT.

This clonotype came up a few times. The rearrangement uses TRBV20-1 and TRBJ1-4; possibly TRBD1 for D (5 bases). The CDR3 has 15 amino acids. CDR1 DFQATT and CDR2 SNEGSKA come from the germline V gene (reference sequence). V lost 0 bases and J 4 bases, leaving 12 bases between the germline ends. The DNA for the CDR3 is TGCAGTGCTAGAGAATGGACGGGGGGTAATGAAAAACTGTTTTTT. As protein: CSAREWTGGNEKLFF.

The genes are TRBV19 and TRBJ2-1; 13 nucleotides line up with TRBD2. Germline loops: CDR1 LNHDA, CDR2 SQIVND (reference sequence). The CDR3 extends over 15 amino acids. Unmatched junction bases numbered 7, after V lost 6 bases and J lost 8 bases. The CDR3 here is CASRTGTSGKDEQFF. The DNA for the CDR3 is TGTGCCAGTAGGACCGGGACTAGCGGGAAAGATGAGCAGTTCTTC.

This rearrangement joins TRBV29-1 to TRBJ1-1; no definite D call. CDR3 length: 11 amino acids. Germline-derived CDR1 and CDR2 are SQVTM and ANQGSEA. V was pared by 5 bases and J by 5 bases, with 9 bases between. Here the CDR3 reads CSVSSRTEAFF. The CDR3 DNA reads TGCAGCGTTTCCTCGAGAACTGAAGCTTTCTTT.

This clonotype was seen at least ten times. The chain joins TRBV9 to TRBJ2-1, with 11 bases matching TRBD2. The germline CDR1 and CDR2 sequences are SGDLS and YYNGEE. Trimming took 4 bases from V and 7 from J; bases not matched to a gene: 13. This CDR3 region has 17 residues. The CDR3 region has the DNA TGTGCCAGCAGCTTCTCAATAGCGGGAGGGCCGAGAAATGAGCAGTTCTTC. Its protein product is CASSFSIAGGPRNEQFF.

In its sample, this clonotype was seen a few times. This sequence joins TRBV5-6 and TRBJ1-1; TRBD1 might be the D (6 bases). Trimming left V 4 bases short and J 5 bases short, with 18 bases between. The CDR3 has 15 residues. Germline CDR1 reads SGHDT; CDR2 reads YYEEEE. CDR3 sequence: CASSPGGGMRTEAFF. The CDR3, as DNA: TGTGCCAGCAGCCCGGGGGGGGGCATGAGAACTGAAGCTTTCTTT.

This chain connects TRBV7-8 to TRBJ1-5, with D possibly TRBD1 on 6 matching bases. Trimming shortened V by 0 bases and J by 4 bases, and 13 bases separated the two germline ends. CDR3 length equals 16 residues. Germline V lookup: CDR1 SGHVS, CDR2 FQNEAQ. CDR3 residues: CASSLARFRGNQPQHF. CDR3 nucleotides: TGTGCCAGCAGCTTAGCGCGGTTCAGGGGTAATCAGCCCCAGCATTTT.

This clonotype has a handful of counts. The genes are TRBV25-1 and TRBJ2-6; the D is unclear. This CDR3 comprises 14 residues. V was pared by 7 bases and J by 2 bases, with 9 bases between. Germline CDR1 MGHDK, CDR2 SYGVNS. CDR3 nucleotides: TGTGCCAGCATCGGTACCCCTGGGGCCAACGTCCTGACTTTC. Its protein is CASIGTPGANVLTF.

This clonotype was observed a handful of times. The chain joins TRBV7-9 to TRBJ2-2, with a possible D match to TRBD1 (5 bases). The germline V gene encodes CDR1 SEHNR and CDR2 FQNEAQ (reference sequence). The CDR3 consists of 16 residues. The V end was cut by 3 bases, the J end by 2 bases, with 13 bases between. CDR3 protein: CASSFRETANTGELFF. The CDR3 DNA reads as TGTGCCAGCAGCTTTCGCGAGACAGCTAACACCGGGGAGCTGTTTTTT.

V is TRBV7-9 and J is TRBJ2-7; TRBD2 matches 10 bases. This CDR3 has 16 residues. The V segment lost 5 bases and the J segment 0 bases; nucleotides outside the gene matches: 7. The germline V gene has CDR1 SEHNR and CDR2 FQNEAQ (reference sequence). CDR3 nucleotides: TGTGCCAGCAGCACCCGACTAGCGGGCAGCTCCTACGAGCAGTACGTC. The encoded protein is CASSTRLAGSSYEQYV.

This clonotype has a count of ten or more. The J gene is TRBJ2-5, the V gene TRBV3-1, with D unclear. This CDR3 region has 12 residues. V lost 6 bases and J lost 5, with 10 bases in between. Germline V lookup: CDR1 LGHDT, CDR2 YNNKEL (reference sequence). This CDR3 is CASSYGGETQYF. CDR3 coding DNA: TGTGCCAGCAGTTACGGTGGGGAGACCCAGTACTTC.

This chain joins TRBV6-1 and TRBJ2-7; D is ambiguous. Germline V CDR1 and CDR2: MNHNS, SASEGT. This CDR3 spans 11 amino acids. Trimming took off 4 bases at V and 6 bases at J, with 7 bases between the two ends. The CDR3 nucleotides are TGTGCCAGCAGTGTCTTGTCCGAGCAGTACGTC. Translation gives CASSVLSEQYV.

This chain links TRBV6-2 or TRBV6-3 with TRBJ2-1; a weak D match, TRBD1 (6 bases). The germline CDR1 and CDR2 sequences are MNHEY and SVGEGT. V lost 6 bases and J lost 5, with 20 bases in between. CDR3 size: 16 residues. This CDR3 reads CASSLTSPGAHNEQFF. The CDR3 bases are TGTGCCAGCAGCCTCACCTCACCAGGGGCACACAATGAGCAGTTCTTC.

This clonotype was observed at least ten times. V and J are TRBV12-3 or TRBV12-4 and TRBJ2-7; D remains ambiguous. The germline V and J ends were trimmed by 0 bases and 7 bases, with 10 bases remaining between them. The CDR3 contains 13 residues. The CDR3 nucleotides are TGTGCCAGCAGTTTAGCTCGGCAGTTAGAGCAGTACTTC. Its translation: CASSLARQLEQYF.

This chain joins TRBV30 and TRBJ1-2, with D possibly matching TRBD1 (6 bases). The CDR3 is 13 residues long. Germline V gene sequence: CDR1 GTSNPN, CDR2 SVGIG (reference sequence). Trimming shortened V by 5 bases and J by 0 bases, and 10 bases separated the two germline ends. The CDR3 DNA reads TGTGCCTGGCGACAGGATACTAACTATGGCTACACCTTC. Protein: CAWRQDTNYGYTF.

This chain connects TRBV28 to TRBJ2-7; tentative D call: TRBD2 (6 bases). The CDR3 consists of 17 residues. V dropped 2 bases and J dropped 2 bases, with 19 bases sitting between them. Germline V gives CDR1 MDHEN, CDR2 SYDVKM. The CDR3: CASSLIVLARVPYEQYF. DNA for the CDR3: TGTGCCAGCAGTTTAATTGTCCTAGCGAGAGTTCCCTACGAGCAGTACTTC.

The chain uses TRBV25-1 and TRBJ1-1; a possible D gene is TRBD1 (6 bases). CDR1 and CDR2 (germline): MGHDK, SYGVNS. CDR3 size: 11 residues. V shed 7 bases and J shed 7 bases, with 10 bases lying between them. The CDR3 is CASKGGGEAFF. The CDR3 DNA sequence: TGTGCCAGCAAAGGGGGGGGTGAAGCTTTCTTT.

This clonotype has only a few counts. The rearrangement uses TRBV11-2 and TRBJ2-7, with 7 nucleotides matching TRBD2. This CDR3 is built from 15 residues. V dropped 4 bases and J dropped 2; count of bases not matched to a gene: 8. Per germline, CDR1 SGHAT and CDR2 FQNNGV. Here the CDR3 DNA reads TGTGCCAGCAGCTCCGCCGGACTAGGGGCCTACGAGCAGTACTTC. It specifies CASSSAGLGAYEQYF.

The chain links TRBV28 to TRBJ2-6; D possibly corresponds to TRBD1 (6 bases). Germline CDR1 is MDHEN and CDR2 is SYDVKM. Trimming pared 3 bases from V and 0 bases from J, leaving 24 bases between. CDR3 length: 21 residues. The CDR3 spells CASSFLSRGGIGVSGANVLTF. The CDR3 nucleotides read TGTGCCAGCAGTTTTTTATCTCGAGGGGGTATAGGGGTCTCTGGGGCCAACGTCCTGACTTTC.

This clonotype occurred a few times. The rearrangement joins TRBV6-2 or TRBV6-3 to TRBJ1-2; D not resolved. This CDR3 contains 15 residues. Germline V gene sequence: CDR1 MNHEY, CDR2 SVGEGT. Trimming took off 3 bases at V and 2 bases at J, with 13 bases between the two ends. CDR3 loop: CASSYLSGNNYGYTF. DNA of the CDR3: TGTGCCAGCAGTTATTTGAGCGGGAACAACTATGGCTACACCTTC.